This TCR beta chain came from a study of T cells after yellow fever vaccination. Study-level information: SMART-Seq v4 Ultra Low Input served to prepare low-cell-number fractions.

In this sample, this clonotype turned up a few times. TCRdb ran MiXCR on the 5' RACE reads and lists one entry per CDR3 protein. The data show more than 300,000 distinct CDR3 sequences, with around 6.8% seen just once and 15% to 20% held by the top ten. CDR1 is DFQATT, CDR2 SNEGSKA, per germline (reference sequence). CDR3 length: 14 residues. V shed 3 bases and J shed 2 bases, with 14 bases lying between them. This receptor was taken from a man aged 18 to 29 who received the YFV17D yellow fever vaccine. The sequencing used PBMCs, collected roughly 46 days after the first yellow fever vaccination. The genes are TRBV20-1 and TRBJ2-7; weak D call: TRBD1 (5 bases). In DNA form, the CDR3 reads TGCAGTGCTAGGATGGCAGGGCTCACCTACGAGCAGTACTTC. Amino acid sequence: CSARMAGLTYEQYF.